This T cell receptor beta chain was obtained from a study of T cells in narcolepsy. Study-level information: Enrolled donors included narcolepsy type 1 or type 2 patients and healthy controls.

Using immunoSEQ multiplex PCR, the repertoire was profiled, and TCRdb retains in-frame clones only, with some absent. The sample contains about 24,000 clones, approximately 82% of which appear only once. Study findings and constraints: Autoreactive HCRT-specific and TRIB2-specific clonotypes were marked in same-patient CSF-versus-blood CD4+ comparisons. Autoreactive clone sequences were missing from some blood memory CD4+ repertoires.

Concerning this clone itself: The antigen remains unidentified.

V lost 3 bases to trimming and J lost 5 bases; unmatched junction nucleotides: 0. Germline CDR1 is LNHNV and CDR2 is YYDKDF (reference sequence). The CDR3 spans 13 residues. Sequenced material: memory (CD45RA-) CD4+ T cells from blood. The TCR was taken from a human donor in good health. The V call is TRBV15, the J call TRBJ1-1; TRBD1 agrees at 10 bases. The CDR3 loop reads CATSRGQGTEAFF. For the CDR3, the DNA is TGTGCCACCAGCAGGGGACAGGGGACTGAAGCTTTCTTT.